Shown below are 28 T cell receptor beta chains from a single sample sequenced in a study of T-cell memory formation after mild COVID-19. Each CDR3 protein is one row after TCRdb ran MiXCR on the 5' RACE reads. Of roughly 200,000 distinct CDR3 sequences listed, 16% are singletons. Sequencing was carried out using PBMCs or a T cell subset sorted from them (not recorded which). Receptors were obtained from an adult woman who had mild COVID-19 (a few samples of this study predate the infection). Cell type and time point are not known.

The chain has TRBV19 and TRBJ1-5; D gene uncertain. V dropped 2 bases and J dropped 2 bases, with 10 bases sitting between them. This CDR3 contains 15 residues. CDR1 is LNHDA and CDR2 is SQIVND in the germline V gene (reference sequence). CDR3 amino acids: CASSITRYGNQPQHF. The CDR3 bases are TGTGCCAGTAGTATAACCAGGTACGGCAATCAGCCCCAGCATTTT.

V gene TRBV28 combines with J gene TRBJ2-7, with 10 bases aligning to TRBD1. With 3 bases clipped from V and 8 bases from J, the junction kept 4 bases outside the gene matches. The length of the CDR3 is 13 residues. Germline CDR1 and CDR2: MDHEN and SYDVKM. CDR3: CASSLGTGVKQYF. The CDR3 DNA is TGTGCCAGCAGTTTGGGGACAGGGGTGAAGCAGTACTTC. The full variable domain, with the rest looked up from reference TRBV28 and TRBJ2-7, is DVKVTQSSRYLVKRTGEKVFLECVQDMDHENMFWYRQDPGLGLRLIYFSYDVKMKEKGDIPEGYSVSREKKERFSLILESASTNQTSMYLCASSLGTGVKQYFGPGTRLTVT.

This clonotype was counted only a few times. One end of the junction does not line up with germline, which may come from a read error. This chain joins TRBV29-1 and TRBJ2-7, with 7 bases lining up with TRBD1. This CDR3 spans 12 amino acids. In germline, CDR1 is SQVTM, CDR2 ANQGSEA. The CDR3 protein is CSVEEPRDSQVF. CDR3 bases: TGCAGCGTTGAAGAACCACGGGACAGCCAGGTCTTC.

The chain recombines TRBV27 with TRBJ2-2; 8 bases line up with TRBD1. Germline lookup yields CDR1 MNHEY and CDR2 SMNVEV (reference sequence). CDR3 length: 15 amino acids. V gave up 6 bases and J gave up 4 bases; unmatched junction bases: 7. Written as DNA, the CDR3 is TGTGCCAGCAGCCACCAGGGGGCGGGCACCGGGGAGCTGTTTTTT. Protein product: CASSHQGAGTGELFF.

This clonotype was detected many times. The chain links TRBV12-3 or TRBV12-4 to TRBJ2-6, with 12 bases that match TRBD1. V gave up 5 bases and J gave up 4 bases; unmatched junction bases: 9. CDR3 length equals 18 residues. The DNA of the CDR3 is TGTGCCAGCAGTCTCCCGGGACAGGGGGCGCGGGGGGCCAACGTCCTGACTTTC. It is translated as CASSLPGQGARGANVLTF.

This clonotype was seen at least ten times. The chain carries TRBV7-6 and TRBJ2-7; TRBD1 aligns across 7 bases. This CDR3 comprises 17 residues. V gave up 3 bases and J gave up 0 bases; unmatched junction bases: 11. Germline-derived CDR1 and CDR2 are SGHVS and FNYEAQ. The CDR3 nucleotides read TGTGCCAGCAGCTTGGTCCCAGGGGGTACCGGCTCCTACGAGCAGTACTTC. Its protein product is CASSLVPGGTGSYEQYF.

This clonotype was counted only a few times. This chain joins TRBV14 and TRBJ2-1, with D possibly matching TRBD2 (5 bases). CDR1 SGHDN and CDR2 FVKESK come from the germline V gene. Trimming shortened V by 0 bases and J by 7 bases, and 16 bases separated the two germline ends. The length of the CDR3 is 16 residues. The CDR3 protein is CASSQDFSPSLNEQFF. CDR3 nucleotide sequence: TGTGCCAGCAGCCAAGATTTTTCTCCTAGCCTAAATGAGCAGTTCTTC.

At least ten counts were recorded for this clonotype. This rearrangement joins TRBV19 to TRBJ2-4, with D possibly matching TRBD2 (6 bases). Germline V lookup: CDR1 LNHDA, CDR2 SQIVND (reference sequence). The V gene lost 9 bases and the J gene lost 1 base, with 19 bases spanning the gap. CDR3 length equals 16 residues. CDR3 loop: CASTRDTRDAKNIQYF. The CDR3 bases are TGTGCCAGCACGCGGGATACTCGGGATGCCAAAAACATTCAGTACTTC.

The J gene is TRBJ2-7, the V gene TRBV5-1; 7 nucleotides align to TRBD2. The V and J ends lost 6 bases and 0 bases, in that order; junction bases with no gene match: 12. Germline values: CDR1 SGHRS, CDR2 YFSETQ. The CDR3 covers 16 residues. CDR3: CASTYTAGSPSYEQYF. The CDR3 nucleotides read TGCGCCAGCACCTATACAGCGGGAAGCCCCTCCTACGAGCAGTACTTC.

This clonotype has a handful of counts. The chain combines TRBV6-5 with TRBJ1-4; possible D gene TRBD1, 6 bases. The CDR3 runs to 15 residues. With 7 bases removed from V and 8 bases from J, the gap between germline ends came to 20 bases. The germline CDR1 and CDR2 sequences are MNHEY and SVGAGI. CDR3 protein: CASTPRGAGVEKLFF. As DNA, the CDR3 is TGTGCCAGCACCCCGAGGGGGGCCGGAGTGGAAAAACTGTTTTTT.

The chain has TRBV5-4 and TRBJ2-1, with 12 bases identical to TRBD1. The CDR3 is 15 residues long. Germline values: CDR1 SGHNT, CDR2 YYREEE (reference sequence). Trimming cost V 4 bases and J 8 bases; bases outside gene matches: 7. The CDR3 spells CASSIRDRGHHEQFF. DNA of the CDR3: TGTGCCAGCAGCATCCGGGACAGGGGGCATCATGAGCAGTTCTTC. The whole variable domain, filled in from reference TRBV5-4 and TRBJ2-1, reads ETGVTQSPTHLIKTRGQQVTLRCSSQSGHNTVSWYQQALGQGPQFIFQYYREEENGRGNFPPRFSGLQFPNYSSELNVNALELDDSALYLCASSIRDRGHHEQFFGPGTRLTVL.

This clonotype was recorded many times. This sequence joins TRBV7-9 and TRBJ2-3; D gene ambiguous. The V and J ends lost 5 bases and 6 bases respectively, with 12 bases between them. The CDR3 extends over 13 amino acids. Germline loops: CDR1 SEHNR, CDR2 FQNEAQ (reference sequence). The CDR3 nucleotides read TGTGCCAGCAGCCAAGCCTCTTACGATACGCAGTATTTT. Translated, it gives CASSQASYDTQYF.

The gene calls are TRBV5-1 and TRBJ2-1; D possibly uses TRBD1 or TRBD2 (5 bases each). The CDR3 loop spans 12 amino acids. CDR1 and CDR2 (germline): SGHRS, YFSETQ. V was pared by 4 bases and J by 9 bases, with 11 bases between. The CDR3 DNA reads TGCGCCAGCAGCGTCGAGAGGGGTGAGCAGTTCTTC. It yields the protein CASSVERGEQFF.

In this sample, this clonotype turned up a few times. V usage is TRBV5-5 and J usage is TRBJ1-1; 7 bases agree with TRBD1. V lost 0 bases and J lost 1; bases outside the gene matches: 12. CDR3 size: 18 residues. Per the germline V gene, CDR1 is SGHKS and CDR2 is YYEKEE (reference sequence). Here the CDR3 DNA reads TGTGCCAGCAGCTTGGCCATCGCTCCGAGGACAGGGAACACTGAAGCTTTCTTT. The encoded protein is CASSLAIAPRTGNTEAFF.

V gene TRBV12-3 or TRBV12-4 combines with J gene TRBJ2-5, with 8 positions matching TRBD1. V was clipped by 7 bases and J by 5 bases; unmatched bases: 6. This CDR3 is built from 13 residues. In DNA, the CDR3 is TGTGCCAGCATCCGGACAGGGAGGGAGACCCAGTACTTC. Its translation is CASIRTGRETQYF.

This clonotype was seen more than once but under ten times. The chain joins TRBV20-1 to TRBJ2-3, with 7 bases fitting TRBD2. The ends lost 6 bases at V and 4 bases at J; junction bases unmatched: 19. The CDR3 covers 17 residues. The V gene's germline CDR1 is DFQATT and CDR2 SNEGSKA (reference sequence). CDR3: CSACGVLSGARADTQYF. For the CDR3, the DNA is TGCAGTGCCTGCGGTGTATTGAGCGGGGCCCGCGCAGATACGCAGTATTTT.

This chain connects TRBV6-1 to TRBJ2-1; TRBD2 aligns across 11 bases. V lost 6 bases to trimming and J lost 7 bases; unmatched junction nucleotides: 11. There are 16 residues in the CDR3. Germline CDR1 reads MNHNS; CDR2 reads SASEGT. This chain's CDR3 is CASRPAGASGGNEQFF. Written as DNA, the CDR3 is TGTGCCAGCAGACCGGCCGGGGCTAGCGGGGGGAATGAGCAGTTCTTC.

A few counts support this clonotype. This chain connects TRBV5-5 to TRBJ2-1, with D maybe TRBD2 (6 bases). The CDR3 has 16 amino acids. Germline CDR1 reads SGHKS; CDR2 reads YYEKEE (reference sequence). V shed 3 bases and J shed 4 bases, with 17 bases lying between them. The CDR3 reads CASSSLPSDRYNEQFF. The CDR3 DNA reads TGTGCCAGCAGCTCCCTTCCTAGCGACAGATACAATGAGCAGTTCTTC.

This clonotype showed up just a few times. The CDR3 loop is CSVEVYSNEQFF. CDR3 coding DNA: TGCAGCGTTGAAGTTTATTCCAATGAGCAGTTCTTC. The rearrangement joins TRBV29-1 to TRBJ2-1; D not certain. Germline-derived CDR1 and CDR2 are SQVTM and ANQGSEA. The ends were cut back, 1 base at V and 6 bases at J, with 7 bases in the middle. This CDR3 is built from 12 residues.

This clonotype was seen a handful of times. The V gene is TRBV7-2, the J gene TRBJ2-1, with TRBD2 matching over 9 bases. The CDR3 contains 15 residues. In germline, CDR1 is SGHTA, CDR2 FQGNSA. Trimming cost V 5 bases and J 6 bases; bases outside gene matches: 8. This chain's CDR3 is CASSRGGASINEQFF. The DNA for the CDR3 is TGTGCCAGCAGCCGCGGGGGGGCCAGTATCAATGAGCAGTTCTTC.

This sequence joins TRBV19 and TRBJ1-1; D ambiguous. V was pared by 4 bases and J by 5 bases, with 20 bases between. CDR3 length equals 16 residues. Germline CDR1 LNHDA, CDR2 SQIVND (reference sequence). CDR3 residues: CASSNPSALSGTEAFF. CDR3 nucleotides: TGTGCCAGTAGTAACCCGTCCGCCTTATCAGGAACTGAAGCTTTCTTT.

J is TRBJ1-4 and V is TRBV3-1; D may be TRBD1 (5 bases). The CDR3 totals 20 residues. Looked up from germline, CDR1 is LGHDT and CDR2 is YNNKEL (reference sequence). The V and J ends lost 6 bases and 8 bases respectively, with 34 bases between them. The CDR3 nucleotides are TGTGCCAGCAGGGAAACTCCTCAGGAAGCCGAGGTTAGGGGAGAGGAAAAACTGTTTTTT. Protein: CASRETPQEAEVRGEEKLFF.

In this sample, this clonotype turned up a few times. Here the CDR3 DNA reads TGTGCCAGCAGCCAAAGGCCAGCAGACTATGGCTACACCTTC. Translating gives CASSQRPADYGYTF. This chain connects TRBV4-2 to TRBJ1-2, with D uncertain. Between the trimmed V and J ends, which lost 2 bases and 3 bases, there was a span of 10 bases. This CDR3 contains 14 residues. Looked up from germline, CDR1 is LGHNA and CDR2 is YNFKEQ.

V is TRBV5-1 and J is TRBJ2-3; no definite D call. The germline V gene has CDR1 SGHRS and CDR2 YFSETQ. The CDR3 runs to 14 residues. Between the trimmed V and J ends, which lost 4 bases and 0 bases, there was a span of 9 bases. The CDR3 bases are TGCGCCAGCAGCCAAGCGACTAGCACAGATACGCAGTATTTT. Protein product: CASSQATSTDTQYF.

The chain has TRBV5-1 and TRBJ1-1, with TRBD1 as a possible D gene (5 bases). The V and J ends lost 1 base and 0 bases respectively, with 10 bases between them. Per the germline V gene, CDR1 is SGHRS and CDR2 is YFSETQ. CDR3 size: 15 residues. CDR3 residues: CASSLSVGVNTEAFF. The CDR3 coding sequence is TGCGCCAGCAGCTTGAGTGTAGGGGTGAACACTGAAGCTTTCTTT.

This clonotype was recorded a few times. V is TRBV5-1 and J is TRBJ1-2; D call uncertain. V was cut by 3 bases and J by 4 bases, with 10 bases left in between. The CDR3 consists of 13 residues. The germline gives CDR1 SGHRS, CDR2 YFSETQ. The CDR3 DNA reads TGCGCCAGCAGCTCTGACCTGCTCTATGGCTACACCTTC. Encoded protein: CASSSDLLYGYTF.

This clonotype came up a few times. The chain uses TRBV6-5 and TRBJ1-5, with unresolved D. The CDR3 contains 16 residues. Trimming removed 0 bases from V and 0 bases from J, with 9 bases in between. Germline V gives CDR1 MNHEY, CDR2 SVGAGI. As DNA, the CDR3 is TGTGCCAGCAGTTACTCGGGAGGGAATAGCAATCAGCCCCAGCATTTT. It specifies CASSYSGGNSNQPQHF.

This clonotype was recorded many times. V gene TRBV7-8 combines with J gene TRBJ2-2, with D unclear. This CDR3 has 15 amino acids. CDR1 SGHVS and CDR2 FQNEAQ come from the germline V gene. V lost 0 bases and J 6 bases, leaving 11 bases between the germline ends. CDR3 nucleotides: TGTGCCAGCAGCTTAGCGGGTATAACTTCCGGGGAGCTGTTTTTT. This sequence encodes CASSLAGITSGELFF.